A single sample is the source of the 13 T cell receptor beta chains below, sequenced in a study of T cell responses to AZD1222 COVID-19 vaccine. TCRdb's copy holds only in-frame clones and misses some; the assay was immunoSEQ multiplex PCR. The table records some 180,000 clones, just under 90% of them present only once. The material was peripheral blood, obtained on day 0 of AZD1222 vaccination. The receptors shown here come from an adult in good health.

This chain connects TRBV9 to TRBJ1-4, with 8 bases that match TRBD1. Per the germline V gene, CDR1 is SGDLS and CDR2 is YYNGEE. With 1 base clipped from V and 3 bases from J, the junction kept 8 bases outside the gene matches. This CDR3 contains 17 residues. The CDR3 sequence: CASSVTQGASSNEKLFF. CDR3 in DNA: TGTGCCAGCAGCGTAACCCAGGGGGCTTCTTCTAATGAAAAACTGTTTTTT.

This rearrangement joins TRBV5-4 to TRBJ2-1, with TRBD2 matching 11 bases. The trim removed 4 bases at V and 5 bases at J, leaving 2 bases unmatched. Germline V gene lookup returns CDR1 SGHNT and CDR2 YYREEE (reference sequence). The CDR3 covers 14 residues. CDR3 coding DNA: TGTGCCAGCAGCCCTAGCGGGGGGCACAATGAGCAGTTCTTC. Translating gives CASSPSGGHNEQFF.

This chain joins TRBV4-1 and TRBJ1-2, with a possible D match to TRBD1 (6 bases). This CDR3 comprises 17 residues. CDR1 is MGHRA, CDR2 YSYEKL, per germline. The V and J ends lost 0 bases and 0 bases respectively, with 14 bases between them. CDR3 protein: CASSQDWGAGANYGYTF. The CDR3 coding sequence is TGCGCCAGCAGCCAAGATTGGGGGGCTGGCGCTAACTATGGCTACACCTTC.

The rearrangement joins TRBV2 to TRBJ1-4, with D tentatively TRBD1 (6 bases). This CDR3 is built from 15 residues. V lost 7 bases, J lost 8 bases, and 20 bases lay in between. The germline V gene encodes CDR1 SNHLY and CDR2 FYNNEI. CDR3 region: CASMGGLRDREKLFF. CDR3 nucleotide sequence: TGTGCCAGCATGGGGGGCCTCCGGGATAGGGAAAAACTGTTTTTT.

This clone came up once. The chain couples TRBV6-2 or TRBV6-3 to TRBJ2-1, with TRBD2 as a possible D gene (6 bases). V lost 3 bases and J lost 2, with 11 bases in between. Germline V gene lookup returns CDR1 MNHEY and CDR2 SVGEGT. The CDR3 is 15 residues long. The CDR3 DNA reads TGTGCCAGCAGTTATTTGGGAGGAACCTACAATGAGCAGTTCTTC. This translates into CASSYLGGTYNEQFF.

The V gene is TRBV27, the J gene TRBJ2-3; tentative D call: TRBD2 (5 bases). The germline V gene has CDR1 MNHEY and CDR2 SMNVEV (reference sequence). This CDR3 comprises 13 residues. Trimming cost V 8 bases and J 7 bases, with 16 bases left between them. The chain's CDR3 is CASGSPILNTQYF. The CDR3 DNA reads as TGTGCCAGCGGGAGTCCCATTCTGAATACGCAGTATTTT.

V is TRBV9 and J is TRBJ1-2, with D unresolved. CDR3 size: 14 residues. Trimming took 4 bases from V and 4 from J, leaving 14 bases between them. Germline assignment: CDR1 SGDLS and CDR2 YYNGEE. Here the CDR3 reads CASSQDPEGYGYTF. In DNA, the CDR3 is TGTGCCAGCAGCCAGGACCCGGAAGGCTATGGCTACACCTTC.

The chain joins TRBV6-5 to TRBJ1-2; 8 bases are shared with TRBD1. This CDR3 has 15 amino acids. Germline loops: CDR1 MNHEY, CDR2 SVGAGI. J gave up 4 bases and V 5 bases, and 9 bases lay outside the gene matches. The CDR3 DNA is TGTGCCAGCAGTCCTCGGGACAGGCTGGGCTATGGCTACACCTTC. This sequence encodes CASSPRDRLGYGYTF.

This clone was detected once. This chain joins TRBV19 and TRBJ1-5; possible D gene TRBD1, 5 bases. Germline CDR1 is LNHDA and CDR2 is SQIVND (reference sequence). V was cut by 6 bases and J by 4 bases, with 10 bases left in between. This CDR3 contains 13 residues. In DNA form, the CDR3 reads TGTGCCAGTAGAGACAGAGTAAATCAGCCCCAGCATTTT. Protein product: CASRDRVNQPQHF.

For the CDR3, the DNA is TGTGCCAGCAGCACCCTTGACAGGGATGTCGAAGGTTCCTACGAGCAGTACTTC. It yields the protein CASSTLDRDVEGSYEQYF. The chain carries TRBV21-1 and TRBJ2-7; the D call of TRBD1 is as the table states it, not checked on the DNA. TRBV21-1 is classified as a pseudogene. CDR3 size: 18 residues.

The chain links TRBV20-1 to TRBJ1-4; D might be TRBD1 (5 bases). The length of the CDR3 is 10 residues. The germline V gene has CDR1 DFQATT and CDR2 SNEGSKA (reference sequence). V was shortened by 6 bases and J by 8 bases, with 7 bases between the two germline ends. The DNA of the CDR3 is TGCAGTGCGGGACTGGAAAAACTGTTTTTT. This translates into CSAGLEKLFF.

Here the CDR3 reads CASSEVGDRGSPLHF. CDR3 nucleotides: TGTGCCAGCAGTGAAGTAGGAGACAGGGGTTCACCCCTCCACTTT. The chain employs TRBV6-1 and TRBJ1-6, with 8 bases lining up with TRBD1. Trimming took 1 base from V and 9 from J; bases not matched to a gene: 5. The germline gives CDR1 MNHNS, CDR2 SASEGT. This CDR3 spans 15 amino acids.

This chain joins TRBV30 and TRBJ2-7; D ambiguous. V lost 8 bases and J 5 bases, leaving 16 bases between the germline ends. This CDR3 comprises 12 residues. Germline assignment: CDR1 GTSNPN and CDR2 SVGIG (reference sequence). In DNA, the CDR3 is TGTGCCGGCCAGAGGAGCGTAAACGAGCAGTACTTC. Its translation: CAGQRSVNEQYF.